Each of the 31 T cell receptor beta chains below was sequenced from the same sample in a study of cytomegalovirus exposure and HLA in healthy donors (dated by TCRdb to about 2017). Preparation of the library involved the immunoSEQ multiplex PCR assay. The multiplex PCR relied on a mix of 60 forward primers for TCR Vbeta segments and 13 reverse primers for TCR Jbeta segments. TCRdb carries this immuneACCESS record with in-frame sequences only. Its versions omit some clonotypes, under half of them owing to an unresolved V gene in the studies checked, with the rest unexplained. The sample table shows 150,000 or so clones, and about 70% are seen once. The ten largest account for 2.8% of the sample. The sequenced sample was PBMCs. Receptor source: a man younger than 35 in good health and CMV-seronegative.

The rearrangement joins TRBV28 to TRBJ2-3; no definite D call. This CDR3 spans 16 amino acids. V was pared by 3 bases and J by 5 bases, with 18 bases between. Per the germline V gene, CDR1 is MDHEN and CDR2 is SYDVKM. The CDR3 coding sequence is TGTGCCAGCAGTTTCCACTTTACGCGGAGCCTAGATACGCAGTATTTT. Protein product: CASSFHFTRSLDTQYF.

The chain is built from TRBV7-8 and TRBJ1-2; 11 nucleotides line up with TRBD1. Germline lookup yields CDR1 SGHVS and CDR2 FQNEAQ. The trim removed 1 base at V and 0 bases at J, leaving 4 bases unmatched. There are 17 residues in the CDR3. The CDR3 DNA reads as TGTGCCAGCAGCTTAGGGACAGGGGGCCTTGCTAACTATGGCTACACCTTC. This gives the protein CASSLGTGGLANYGYTF.

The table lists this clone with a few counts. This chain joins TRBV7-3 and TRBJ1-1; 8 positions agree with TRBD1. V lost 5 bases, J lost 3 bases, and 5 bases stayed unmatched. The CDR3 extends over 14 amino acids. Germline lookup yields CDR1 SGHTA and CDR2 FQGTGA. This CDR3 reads CASSIQGGDTEAFF. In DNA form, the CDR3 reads TGTGCCAGCAGCATACAGGGGGGAGACACTGAAGCTTTCTTT.

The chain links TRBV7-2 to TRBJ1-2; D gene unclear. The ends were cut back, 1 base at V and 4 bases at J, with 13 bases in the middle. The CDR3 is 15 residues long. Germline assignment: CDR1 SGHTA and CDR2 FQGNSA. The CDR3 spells CASSLGHGLTYGYTF. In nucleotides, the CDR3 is TGTGCCAGCAGCTTAGGTCACGGACTGACCTATGGCTACACCTTC.

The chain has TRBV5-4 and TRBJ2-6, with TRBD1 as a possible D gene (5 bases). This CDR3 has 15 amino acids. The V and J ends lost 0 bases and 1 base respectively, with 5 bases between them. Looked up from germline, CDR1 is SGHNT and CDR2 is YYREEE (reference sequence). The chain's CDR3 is CASSLEGSGANVLTF. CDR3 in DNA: TGTGCCAGCAGCTTGGAGGGGTCTGGGGCCAACGTCCTGACTTTC.

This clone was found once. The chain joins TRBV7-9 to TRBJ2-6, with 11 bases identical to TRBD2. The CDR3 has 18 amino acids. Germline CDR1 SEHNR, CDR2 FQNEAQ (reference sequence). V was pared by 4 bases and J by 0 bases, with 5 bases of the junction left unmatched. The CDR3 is CASSSLAGGPSGANVLTF. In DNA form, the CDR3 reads TGTGCCAGCAGCTCTCTAGCGGGGGGACCCTCTGGGGCCAACGTCCTGACTTTC.

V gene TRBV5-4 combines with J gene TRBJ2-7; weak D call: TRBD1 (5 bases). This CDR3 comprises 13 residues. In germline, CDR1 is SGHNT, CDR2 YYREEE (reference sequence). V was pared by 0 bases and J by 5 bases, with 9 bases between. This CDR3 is CASSLVGRDEQYF. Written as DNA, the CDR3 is TGTGCCAGCAGCTTGGTTGGCAGGGACGAGCAGTACTTC.

The CDR3 region is CASSQGYSYEQYF. The CDR3 coding sequence is TGCGCCAGCAGCCAAGGATACAGCTACGAGCAGTACTTC. This chain links TRBV4-3 with TRBJ2-7, with D hard to call. The CDR3 runs to 13 residues. CDR1 and CDR2 (germline): LGHNA, YSLEER. The ends were cut back, 1 base at V and 3 bases at J, with 7 bases in the middle.

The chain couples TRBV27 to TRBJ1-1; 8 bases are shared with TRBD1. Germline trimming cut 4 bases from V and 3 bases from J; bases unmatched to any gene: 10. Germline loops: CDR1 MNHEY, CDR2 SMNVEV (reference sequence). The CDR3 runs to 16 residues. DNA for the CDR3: TGTGCCAGCAGTTCCCGACAGGGGCGTGAGGACACTGAAGCTTTCTTT. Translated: CASSSRQGREDTEAFF.

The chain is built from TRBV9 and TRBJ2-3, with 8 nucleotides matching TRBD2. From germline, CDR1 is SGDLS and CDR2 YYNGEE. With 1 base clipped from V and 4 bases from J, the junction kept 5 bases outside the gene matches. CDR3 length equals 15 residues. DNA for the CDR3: TGTGCCAGCAGCGTAAGTAGCGGGGCTTCAGATACGCAGTATTTT. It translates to CASSVSSGASDTQYF.

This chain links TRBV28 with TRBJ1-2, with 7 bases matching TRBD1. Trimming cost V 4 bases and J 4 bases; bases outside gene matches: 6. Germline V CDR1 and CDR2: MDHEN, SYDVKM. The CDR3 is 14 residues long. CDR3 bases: TGTGCCAGCAGTTCGGGACAGCGGGCCTATGGCTACACCTTC. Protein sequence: CASSSGQRAYGYTF.

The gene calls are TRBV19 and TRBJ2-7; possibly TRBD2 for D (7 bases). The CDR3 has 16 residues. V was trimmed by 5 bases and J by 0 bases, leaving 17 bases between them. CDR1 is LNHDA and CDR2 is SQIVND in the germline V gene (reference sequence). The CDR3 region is CASSARGGSSSYEQYF. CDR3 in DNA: TGTGCCAGTAGTGCCAGGGGAGGGTCTTCCTCCTACGAGCAGTACTTC. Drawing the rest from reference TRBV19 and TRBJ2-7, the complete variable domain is DGGITQSPKYLFRKEGQNVTLSCEQNLNHDAMYWYRQDPGQGLRLIYYSQIVNDFQKGDIAEGYSVSREKKESFPLTVTSAQKNPTAFYLCASSARGGSSSYEQYFGPGTRLTVT.

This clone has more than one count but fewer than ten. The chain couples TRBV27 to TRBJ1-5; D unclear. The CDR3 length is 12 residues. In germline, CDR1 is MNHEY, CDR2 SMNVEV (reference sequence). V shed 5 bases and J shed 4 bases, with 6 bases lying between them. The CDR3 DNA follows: TGTGCCAGCAGTGCGATTAATCAGCCCCAGCATTTT. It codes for CASSAINQPQHF.

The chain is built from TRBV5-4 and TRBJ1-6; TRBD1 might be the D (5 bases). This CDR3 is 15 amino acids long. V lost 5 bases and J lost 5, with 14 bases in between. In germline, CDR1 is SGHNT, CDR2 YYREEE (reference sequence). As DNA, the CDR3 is TGTGCCAGCAGTAGGTGGGGCGGAGATAATTCACCCCTCCACTTT. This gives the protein CASSRWGGDNSPLHF.

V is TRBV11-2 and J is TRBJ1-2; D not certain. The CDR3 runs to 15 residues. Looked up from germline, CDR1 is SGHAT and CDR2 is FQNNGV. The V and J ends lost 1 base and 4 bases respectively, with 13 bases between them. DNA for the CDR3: TGTGCCAGCAGCTTAGCCCGGGGTTCCACCTATGGCTACACCTTC. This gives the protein CASSLARGSTYGYTF.

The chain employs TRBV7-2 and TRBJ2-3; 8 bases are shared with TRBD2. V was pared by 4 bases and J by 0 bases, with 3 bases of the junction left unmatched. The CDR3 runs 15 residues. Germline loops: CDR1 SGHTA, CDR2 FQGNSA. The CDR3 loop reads CASSSGTRSTDTQYF. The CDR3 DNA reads TGTGCCAGCAGCTCCGGGACTAGAAGCACAGATACGCAGTATTTT.

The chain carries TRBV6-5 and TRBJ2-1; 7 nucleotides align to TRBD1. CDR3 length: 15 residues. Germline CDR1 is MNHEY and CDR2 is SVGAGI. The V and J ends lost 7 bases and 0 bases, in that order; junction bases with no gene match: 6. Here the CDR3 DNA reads TGTGCCAGCACCCCGACAGGGTCCTCCTACAATGAGCAGTTCTTC. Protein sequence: CASTPTGSSYNEQFF.

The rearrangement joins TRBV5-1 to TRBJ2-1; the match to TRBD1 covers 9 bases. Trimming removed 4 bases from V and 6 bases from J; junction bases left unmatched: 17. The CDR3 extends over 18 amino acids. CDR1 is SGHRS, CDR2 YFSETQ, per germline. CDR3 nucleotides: TGCGCCAGCAGCGCCTCCGGGACAGGGCACGTAACGGGCAATGAGCAGTTCTTC. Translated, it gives CASSASGTGHVTGNEQFF.

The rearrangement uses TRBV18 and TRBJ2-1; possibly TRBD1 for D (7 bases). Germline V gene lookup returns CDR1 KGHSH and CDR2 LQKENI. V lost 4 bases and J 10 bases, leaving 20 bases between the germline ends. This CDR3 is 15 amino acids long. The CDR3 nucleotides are TGTGCCAGCTCACAACAGGGACAGTCTCGGGAGGAGCAGTTCTTC. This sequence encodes CASSQQGQSREEQFF.

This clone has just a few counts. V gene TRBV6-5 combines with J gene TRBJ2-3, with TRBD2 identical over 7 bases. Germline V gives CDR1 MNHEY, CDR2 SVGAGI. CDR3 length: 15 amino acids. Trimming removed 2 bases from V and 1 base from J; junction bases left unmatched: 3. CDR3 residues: CASSYGGVRTDTQYF. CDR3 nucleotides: TGTGCCAGCAGTTACGGGGGGGTGCGCACAGATACGCAGTATTTT.

CDR3 in DNA: TGTGCCAGCAGTACAGGGACCTACGAGCAGTACGTC. Translating gives CASSTGTYEQYV. The chain uses TRBV28 and TRBJ2-7; D might be TRBD1 (6 bases). Germline CDR1 is MDHEN and CDR2 is SYDVKM. V shed 5 bases and J shed 2 bases, with 7 bases lying between them. The CDR3 totals 12 residues.

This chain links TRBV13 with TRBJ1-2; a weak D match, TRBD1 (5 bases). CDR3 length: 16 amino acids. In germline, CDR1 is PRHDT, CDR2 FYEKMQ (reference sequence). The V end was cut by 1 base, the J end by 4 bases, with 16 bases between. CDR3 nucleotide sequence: TGTGCCAGCAGCTTAGCGGACACACACAAGGTCTATGGCTACACCTTC. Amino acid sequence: CASSLADTHKVYGYTF.

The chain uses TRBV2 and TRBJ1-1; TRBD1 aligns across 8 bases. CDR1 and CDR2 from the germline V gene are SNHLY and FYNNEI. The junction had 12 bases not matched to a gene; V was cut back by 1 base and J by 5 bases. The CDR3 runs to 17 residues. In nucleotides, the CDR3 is TGTGCCAGCAGTGAAGTAGAGGGAGGACAGGGAGAGACTGAAGCTTTCTTT. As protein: CASSEVEGGQGETEAFF.

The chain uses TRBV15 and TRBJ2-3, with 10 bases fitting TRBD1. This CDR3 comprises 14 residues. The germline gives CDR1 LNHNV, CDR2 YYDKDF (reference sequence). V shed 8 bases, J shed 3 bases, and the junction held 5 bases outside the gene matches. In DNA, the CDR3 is TGTGCCACCGGACGGGACAGGGGTACAGATACGCAGTATTTT. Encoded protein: CATGRDRGTDTQYF.

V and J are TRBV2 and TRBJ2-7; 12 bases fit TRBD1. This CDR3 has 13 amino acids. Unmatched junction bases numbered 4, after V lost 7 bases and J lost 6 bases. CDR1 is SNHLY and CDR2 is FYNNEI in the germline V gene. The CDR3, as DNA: TGTGCCAGCAAAGGGACAGGGGGCGCCGAGCAGTACGTC. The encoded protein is CASKGTGGAEQYV.

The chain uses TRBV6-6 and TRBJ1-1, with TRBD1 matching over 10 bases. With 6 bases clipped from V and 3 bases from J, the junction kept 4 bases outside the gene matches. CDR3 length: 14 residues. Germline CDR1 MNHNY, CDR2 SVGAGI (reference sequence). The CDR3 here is CASSRQGADTEAFF. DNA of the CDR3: TGTGCCAGCAGCCGACAGGGGGCCGACACTGAAGCTTTCTTT.

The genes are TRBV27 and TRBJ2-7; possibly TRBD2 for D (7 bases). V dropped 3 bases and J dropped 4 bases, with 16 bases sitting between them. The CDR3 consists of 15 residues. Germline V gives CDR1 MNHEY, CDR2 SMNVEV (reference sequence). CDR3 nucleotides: TGTGCCAGCAGTTTGGGAGGGGGTAGAAAATACGAGCAGTACTTC. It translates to CASSLGGGRKYEQYF.

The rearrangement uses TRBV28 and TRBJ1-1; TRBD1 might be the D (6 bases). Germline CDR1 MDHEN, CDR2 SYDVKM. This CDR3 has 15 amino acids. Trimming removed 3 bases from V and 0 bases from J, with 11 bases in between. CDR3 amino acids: CASSFPTGMNTEAFF. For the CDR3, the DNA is TGTGCCAGCAGTTTTCCCACAGGGATGAACACTGAAGCTTTCTTT.

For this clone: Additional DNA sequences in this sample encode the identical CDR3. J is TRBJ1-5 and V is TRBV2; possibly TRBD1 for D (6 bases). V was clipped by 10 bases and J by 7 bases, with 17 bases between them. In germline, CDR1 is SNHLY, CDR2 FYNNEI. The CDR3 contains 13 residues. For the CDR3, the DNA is TGTGCCACCCAGGGGAATTCGAACCAGCCCCAGCATTTT. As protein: CATQGNSNQPQHF.

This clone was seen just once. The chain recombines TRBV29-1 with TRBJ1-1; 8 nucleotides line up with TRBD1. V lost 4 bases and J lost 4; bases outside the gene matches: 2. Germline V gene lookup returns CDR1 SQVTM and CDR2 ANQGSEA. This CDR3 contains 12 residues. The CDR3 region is CSVGDRGTEAFF. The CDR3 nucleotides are TGCAGCGTTGGAGACAGGGGCACTGAAGCTTTCTTT.

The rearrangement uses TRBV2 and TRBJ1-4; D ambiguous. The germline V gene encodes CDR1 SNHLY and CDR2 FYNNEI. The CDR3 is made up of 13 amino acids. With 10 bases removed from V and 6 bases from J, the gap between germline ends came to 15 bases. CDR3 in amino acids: CAIVPLLDEKLFF. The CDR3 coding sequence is TGTGCCATAGTCCCTTTGTTGGATGAAAAACTGTTTTTT.